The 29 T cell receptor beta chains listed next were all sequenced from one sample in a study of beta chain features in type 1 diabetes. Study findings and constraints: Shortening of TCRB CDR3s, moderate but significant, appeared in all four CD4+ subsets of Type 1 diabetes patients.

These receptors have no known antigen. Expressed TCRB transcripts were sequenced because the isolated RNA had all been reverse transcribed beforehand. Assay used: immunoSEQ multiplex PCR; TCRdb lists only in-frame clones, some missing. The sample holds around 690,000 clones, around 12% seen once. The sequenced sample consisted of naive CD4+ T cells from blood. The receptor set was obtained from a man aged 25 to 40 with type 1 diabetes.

The CDR3 DNA reads TGTGCCACCAGCGCCGGACAGGGCTATGGCTACACCTTC. This gives the protein CATSAGQGYGYTF. The chain uses TRBV15 and TRBJ1-2, with TRBD1 matching over 8 bases. The CDR3 length is 13 residues. The germline V gene has CDR1 LNHNV and CDR2 YYDKDF (reference sequence). Germline trimming cut 5 bases from V and 4 bases from J; bases unmatched to any gene: 3.

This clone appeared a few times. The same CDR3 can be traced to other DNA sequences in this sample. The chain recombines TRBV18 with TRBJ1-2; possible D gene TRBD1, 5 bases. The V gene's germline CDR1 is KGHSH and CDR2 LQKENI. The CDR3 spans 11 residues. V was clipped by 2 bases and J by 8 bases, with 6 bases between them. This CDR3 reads CASSPGDGYTF. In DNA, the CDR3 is TGTGCCAGCTCACCAGGGGACGGCTACACCTTC.

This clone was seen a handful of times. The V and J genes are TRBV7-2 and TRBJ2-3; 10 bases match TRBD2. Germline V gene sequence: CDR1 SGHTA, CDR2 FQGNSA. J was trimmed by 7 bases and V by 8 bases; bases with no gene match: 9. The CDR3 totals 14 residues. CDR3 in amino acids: CASLRLAGTNTQYF. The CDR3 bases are TGTGCCAGCCTCAGACTAGCGGGTACAAATACGCAGTATTTT.

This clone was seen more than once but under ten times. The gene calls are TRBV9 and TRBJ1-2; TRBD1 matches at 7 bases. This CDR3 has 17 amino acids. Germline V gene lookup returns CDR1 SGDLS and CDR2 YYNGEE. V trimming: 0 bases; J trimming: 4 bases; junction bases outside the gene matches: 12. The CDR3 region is CASSVGTGAETGYGYTF. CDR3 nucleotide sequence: TGTGCCAGCAGCGTAGGAACAGGGGCTGAGACGGGCTATGGCTACACCTTC.

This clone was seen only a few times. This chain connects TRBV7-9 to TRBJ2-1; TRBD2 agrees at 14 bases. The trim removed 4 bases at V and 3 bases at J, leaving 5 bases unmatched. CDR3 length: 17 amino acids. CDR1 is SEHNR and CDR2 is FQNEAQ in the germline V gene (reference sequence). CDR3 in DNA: TGTGCCAGCAGCTGGGGACTAGCGGGGGTCTTCTACAATGAGCAGTTCTTC. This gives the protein CASSWGLAGVFYNEQFF.

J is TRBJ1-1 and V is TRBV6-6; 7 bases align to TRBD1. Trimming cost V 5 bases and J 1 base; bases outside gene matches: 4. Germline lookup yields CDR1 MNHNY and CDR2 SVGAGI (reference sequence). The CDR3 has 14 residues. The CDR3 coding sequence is TGTGCCAGCAGTGTCAGACAGGGGAACACTGAAGCTTTCTTT. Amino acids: CASSVRQGNTEAFF.

Written as DNA, the CDR3 is TGTGCCTGGAGTGTAGCTGGGCAGCAAAATTCACCCCTCCACTTT. It yields the protein CAWSVAGQQNSPLHF. The V gene is TRBV30, the J gene TRBJ1-6; no clear D. The V gene's germline CDR1 is GTSNPN and CDR2 SVGIG (reference sequence). V shed 0 bases and J shed 7 bases, with 13 bases lying between them. The CDR3 is 15 amino acids.

The CDR3 sequence is CASSANDRPQGSYNEQFF. The CDR3 DNA follows: TGTGCCAGCAGCGCTAACGACAGGCCCCAAGGGTCCTACAATGAGCAGTTCTTC. The genes are TRBV9 and TRBJ2-1, with TRBD1 as a possible D gene (6 bases). The CDR3 totals 18 residues. Germline V CDR1 and CDR2: SGDLS, YYNGEE. Trimming cost V 3 bases and J 1 base, with 20 bases left between them.

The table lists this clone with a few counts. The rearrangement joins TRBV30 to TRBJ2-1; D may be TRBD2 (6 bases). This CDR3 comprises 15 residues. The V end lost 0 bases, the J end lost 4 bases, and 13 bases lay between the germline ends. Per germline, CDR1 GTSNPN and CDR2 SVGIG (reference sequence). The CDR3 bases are TGTGCCTGGAGTGTTGGGACTCCGCCTTACAATGAGCAGTTCTTC. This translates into CAWSVGTPPYNEQFF.

CDR3 in amino acids: CASSLYGNQPQHF. CDR3 bases: TGTGCCAGCAGCTTATATGGGAATCAGCCCCAGCATTTT. The chain joins TRBV7-2 to TRBJ1-5; D is undetermined. Germline values: CDR1 SGHTA, CDR2 FQGNSA. The V end was cut by 2 bases, the J end by 4 bases, with 6 bases between. The CDR3 extends over 13 amino acids.

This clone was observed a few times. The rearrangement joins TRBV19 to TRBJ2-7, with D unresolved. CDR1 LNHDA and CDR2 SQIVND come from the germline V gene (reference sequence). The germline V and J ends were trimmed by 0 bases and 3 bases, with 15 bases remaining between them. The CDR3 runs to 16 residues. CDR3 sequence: CASSIDPAGSNYEQYF. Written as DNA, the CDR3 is TGTGCCAGTAGTATAGATCCCGCAGGTTCTAACTACGAGCAGTACTTC.

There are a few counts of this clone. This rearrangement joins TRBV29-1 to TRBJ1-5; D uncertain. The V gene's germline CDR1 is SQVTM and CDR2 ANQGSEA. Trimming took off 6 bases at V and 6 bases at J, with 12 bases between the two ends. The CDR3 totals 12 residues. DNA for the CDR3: TGCAGCGTCAGATCTTCGGGTCAGCCCCAGCATTTT. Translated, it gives CSVRSSGQPQHF.

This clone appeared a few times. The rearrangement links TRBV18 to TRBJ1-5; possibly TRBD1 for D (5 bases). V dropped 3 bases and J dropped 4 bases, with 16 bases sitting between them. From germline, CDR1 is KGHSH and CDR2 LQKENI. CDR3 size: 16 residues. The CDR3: CASSPPSGEGNQPQHF. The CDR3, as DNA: TGTGCCAGCTCACCTCCTTCGGGGGAGGGGAATCAGCCCCAGCATTTT.

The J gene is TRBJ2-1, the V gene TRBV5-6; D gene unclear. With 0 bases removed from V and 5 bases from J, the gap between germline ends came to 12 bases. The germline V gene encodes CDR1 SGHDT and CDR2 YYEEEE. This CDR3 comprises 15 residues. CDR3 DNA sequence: TGTGCCAGCAGCTTGGCCCTGACTTCGAACAATGAGCAGTTCTTC. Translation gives CASSLALTSNNEQFF.

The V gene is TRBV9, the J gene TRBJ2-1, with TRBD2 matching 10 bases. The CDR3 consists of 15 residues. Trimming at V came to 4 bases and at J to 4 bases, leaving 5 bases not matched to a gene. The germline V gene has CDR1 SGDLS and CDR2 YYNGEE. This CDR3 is CASSLAGGNYNEQFF. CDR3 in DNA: TGTGCCAGCAGCTTAGCGGGGGGCAATTACAATGAGCAGTTCTTC.

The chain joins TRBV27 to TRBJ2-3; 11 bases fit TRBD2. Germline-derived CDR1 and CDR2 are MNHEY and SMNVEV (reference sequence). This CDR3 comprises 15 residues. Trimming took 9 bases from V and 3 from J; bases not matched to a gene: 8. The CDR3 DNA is TGTGCCAGTAACAGACCTAGCGGGGGGACAGATACGCAGTATTTT. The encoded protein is CASNRPSGGTDTQYF.

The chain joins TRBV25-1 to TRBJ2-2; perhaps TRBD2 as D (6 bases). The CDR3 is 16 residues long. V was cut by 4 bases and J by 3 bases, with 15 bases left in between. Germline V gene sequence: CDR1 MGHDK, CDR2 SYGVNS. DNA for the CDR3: TGTGCCAGCAGTGCCCTAGGCGGCGGGGACACCGGGGAGCTGTTTTTT. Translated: CASSALGGGDTGELFF.

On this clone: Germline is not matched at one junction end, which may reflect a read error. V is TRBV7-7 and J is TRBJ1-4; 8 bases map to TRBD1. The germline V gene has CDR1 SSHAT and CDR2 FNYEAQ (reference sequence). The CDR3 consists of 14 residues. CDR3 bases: TGTGCTAGCAGCTCAGGGGGCGCCGGTGAAAAACTGTTTTTT. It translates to CASSSGGAGEKLFF.

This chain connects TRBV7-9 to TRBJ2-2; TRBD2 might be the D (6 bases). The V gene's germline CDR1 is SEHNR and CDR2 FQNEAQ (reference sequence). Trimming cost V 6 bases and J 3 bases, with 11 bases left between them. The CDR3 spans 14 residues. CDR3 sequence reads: CASSGGRYTGELFF. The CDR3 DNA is TGTGCCAGCAGTGGGGGGAGATACACCGGGGAGCTGTTTTTT.

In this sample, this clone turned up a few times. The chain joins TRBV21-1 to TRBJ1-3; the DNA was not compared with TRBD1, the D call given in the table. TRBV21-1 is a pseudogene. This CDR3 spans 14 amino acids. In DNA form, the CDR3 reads TGTGCCAGCAGGACAGGGGACTCTGGAAACACCATATATTTT. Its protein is CASRTGDSGNTIYF.

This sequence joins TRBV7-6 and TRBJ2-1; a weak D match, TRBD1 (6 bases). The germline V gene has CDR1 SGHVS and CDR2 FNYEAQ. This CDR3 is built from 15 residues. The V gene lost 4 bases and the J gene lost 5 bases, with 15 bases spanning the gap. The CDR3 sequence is CASSSTGEVNNEQFF. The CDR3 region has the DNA TGTGCCAGCAGCTCGACAGGAGAAGTCAACAATGAGCAGTTCTTC.

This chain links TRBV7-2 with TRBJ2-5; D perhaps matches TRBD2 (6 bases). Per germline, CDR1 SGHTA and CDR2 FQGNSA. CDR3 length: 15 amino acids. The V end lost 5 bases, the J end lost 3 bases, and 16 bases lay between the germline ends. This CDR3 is CASSPLGTGEETQYF. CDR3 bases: TGTGCCAGCAGCCCCCTGGGTACGGGGGAAGAGACCCAGTACTTC.

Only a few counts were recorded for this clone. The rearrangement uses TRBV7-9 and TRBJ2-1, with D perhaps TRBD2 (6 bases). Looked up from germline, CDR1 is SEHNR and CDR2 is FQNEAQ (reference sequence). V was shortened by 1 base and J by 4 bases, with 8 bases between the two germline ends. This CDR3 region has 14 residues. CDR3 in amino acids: CASSLDGGYNEQFF. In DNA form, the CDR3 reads TGTGCCAGCAGCTTAGATGGGGGGTACAATGAGCAGTTCTTC.

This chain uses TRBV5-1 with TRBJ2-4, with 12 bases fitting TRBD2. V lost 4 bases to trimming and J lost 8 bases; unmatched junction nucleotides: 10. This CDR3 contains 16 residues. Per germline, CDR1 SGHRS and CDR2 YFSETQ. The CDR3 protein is CASSPWTSGAGDIQYF. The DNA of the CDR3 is TGCGCCAGCAGCCCATGGACTAGCGGGGCCGGAGACATTCAGTACTTC. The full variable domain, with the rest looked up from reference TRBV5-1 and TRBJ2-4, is KAGVTQTPRYLIKTRGQQVTLSCSPISGHRSVSWYQQTPGQGLQFLFEYFSETQRNKGNFPGRFSGRQFSNSRSEMNVSTLELGDSALYLCASSPWTSGAGDIQYFGAGTRLSVL.

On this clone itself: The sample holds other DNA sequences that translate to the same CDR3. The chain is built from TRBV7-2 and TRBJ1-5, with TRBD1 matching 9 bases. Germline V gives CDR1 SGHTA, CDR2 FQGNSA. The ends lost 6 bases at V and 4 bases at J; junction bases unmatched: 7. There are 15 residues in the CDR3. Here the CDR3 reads CASSLQGAGNQPQHF. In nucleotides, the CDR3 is TGTGCCAGCAGTTTACAGGGGGCTGGAAATCAGCCCCAGCATTTT.

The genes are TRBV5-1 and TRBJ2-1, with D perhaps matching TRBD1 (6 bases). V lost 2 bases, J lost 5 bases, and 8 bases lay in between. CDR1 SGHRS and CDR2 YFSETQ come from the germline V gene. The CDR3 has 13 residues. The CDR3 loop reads CASSFGQNNEQFF. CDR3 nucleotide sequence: TGCGCCAGCAGCTTTGGACAGAACAATGAGCAGTTCTTC.

The DNA for the CDR3 is TGTGCCAGCAGCTTATCCCCCAATTCTCGCGAGCAGTACTTC. This translates into CASSLSPNSREQYF. The rearrangement uses TRBV7-8 and TRBJ2-7; D gene ambiguous. Trimming took off 2 bases at V and 6 bases at J, with 14 bases between the two ends. CDR1 and CDR2 (germline): SGHVS, FQNEAQ. The CDR3 is 14 residues long.

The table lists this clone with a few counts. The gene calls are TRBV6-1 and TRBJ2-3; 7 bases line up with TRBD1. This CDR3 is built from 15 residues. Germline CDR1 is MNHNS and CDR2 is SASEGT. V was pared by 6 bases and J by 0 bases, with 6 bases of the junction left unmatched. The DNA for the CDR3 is TGTGCCAGCAGCTCCGACAGGGCTAGCACAGATACGCAGTATTTT. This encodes CASSSDRASTDTQYF.

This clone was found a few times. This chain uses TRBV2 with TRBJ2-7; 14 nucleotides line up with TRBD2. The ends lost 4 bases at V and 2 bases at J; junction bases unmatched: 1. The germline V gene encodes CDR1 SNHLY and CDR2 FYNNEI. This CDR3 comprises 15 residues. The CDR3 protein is CASSGTSGGPYEQYF. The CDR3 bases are TGTGCCAGCAGTGGGACTAGCGGGGGGCCCTACGAGCAGTACTTC.